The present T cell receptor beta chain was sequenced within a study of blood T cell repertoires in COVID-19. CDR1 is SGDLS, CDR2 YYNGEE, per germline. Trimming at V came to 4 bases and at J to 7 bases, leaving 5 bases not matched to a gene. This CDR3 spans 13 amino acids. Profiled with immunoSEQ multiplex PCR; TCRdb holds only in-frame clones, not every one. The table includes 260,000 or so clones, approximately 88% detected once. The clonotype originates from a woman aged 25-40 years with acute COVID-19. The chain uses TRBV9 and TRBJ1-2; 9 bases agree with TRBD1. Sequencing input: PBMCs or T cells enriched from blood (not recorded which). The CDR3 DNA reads TGTGCCAGCAGCCCCAGACAGGGGGTTGGCTACACCTTC. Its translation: CASSPRQGVGYTF.